The T cell receptor beta chain described here comes from a study of control samples from healthy donors and cancer patients. Here immunoSEQ multiplex PCR was the method, and the copy in TCRdb shows in-frame clones only, minus some. Seen here are some 170,000 clones, around 94% observed once, and the top ten hold 14%. This CDR3 spans 16 amino acids. This clonotype originated in a man between 60 and 75 years old with colorectal cancer. The chain couples TRBV21-1 to TRBJ1-3. TRBV21-1 is termed a pseudogene. Sequenced material: PBMCs. CDR3 in DNA: TGTGCCAGCGGTGAGGGAGGGGGCTTTCCTCGAAACACCATATATTTT. It is translated as CASGEGGGFPRNTIYF.